Listed below are T cell receptor beta chains from one sample, sequenced in a study of OX40 agonist ivuxolimab in advanced cancers. Repertoires were generated with immunoSEQ multiplex PCR, while TCRdb's copy carries only in-frame clones and drops some. The sample lists roughly 60,000 clones; 75% to 90% were seen once. The source was CD4+ or CD8+ T cells sorted from blood, collected in a trial of the OX40 agonist ivuxolimab. Receptor source: an adult with an advanced solid tumor such as melanoma, head and neck, liver or kidney cancer. CDR3s include the opening cysteine and the closing phenylalanine or tryptophan. The D gene is left open where the match is weak.

D gene: .
V gene: TRBV27
CDR3 protein: CASSLASYPPYEQYF

D gene: .
V gene: TRBV19
CDR3 protein: CASNDGGANTGELFF

D gene: TRBD2
V gene: TRBV4-1
CDR3 protein: CASSPARLAGDEQFF

D gene: .
V gene: TRBV7-2
CDR3 protein: CASSLVVGGAQPQHF

D gene: .
V gene: TRBV4-1
CDR3 protein: CASSQGGGVANQPQHF

D gene: .
V gene: TRBV19
CDR3 protein: CASSIVGGLLNQPQHF

D gene: .
V gene: TRBV28
CDR3 protein: CASSWGRDTDTQYF

D gene: TRBD2
V gene: TRBV7-3
CDR3 protein: CASSLWALGGGNTGELFF

D gene: .
V gene: TRBV12-5
CDR3 protein: CASGSGWEQFF

D gene: TRBD2
V gene: TRBV28
CDR3 protein: CASSFLAGAETQYF

D gene: TRBD2
V gene: TRBV6-1
CDR3 protein: CASSEWEGQTQYF

D gene: TRBD2
V gene: TRBV2
CDR3 protein: CASIPGGPNEQFF

D gene: .
V gene: TRBV2
CDR3 protein: CASSEPHLGVTNEKLFF

D gene: TRBD2
V gene: TRBV28
CDR3 protein: CASSLPAGGNHNEQFF

D gene: TRBD2
V gene: TRBV5-1
CDR3 protein: CASRLAPNTDTQYF